A selection of T cell receptor beta chains follows, all from one sample in a study of identifying expanded T cells in peripheral blood. Libraries were prepared by immunoSEQ multiplex PCR; TCRdb keeps only in-frame clonotypes and omits some of them. Among about 52,000 clones listed, about 80% were seen once. Sequenced input: blood. The receptors were gathered from a person aged 18 to 70 in good health. The CDR3 runs from the conserved cysteine through the conserved F or W. Fields, in order: J gene, D gene, V gene, clone size, CDR3 protein, CDR3 DNA. D genes are given only for firm matches. Only some rows state a clone size, as once, few, many or a class for expanded clones.

J gene: TRBJ2-7
D gene: .
V gene: TRBV6-1
clone size: .
CDR3 protein: CASSEALLNEQYF
CDR3 DNA: TGTGCCAGCAGTGAAGCGCTTCTGAACGAGCAGTACTTC

J gene: TRBJ2-5
D gene: TRBD2
V gene: TRBV19
clone size: .
CDR3 protein: CASRERGRGETQYF
CDR3 DNA: TGTGCCAGTCGAGAGCGGGGGCGTGGGGAGACCCAGTACTTC

J gene: TRBJ2-7
D gene: TRBD2
V gene: TRBV7-2
clone size: .
CDR3 protein: CASSLFGRRYEQYF
CDR3 DNA: TGTGCCAGCAGCTTATTCGGGAGGAGGTACGAGCAGTACTTC

J gene: TRBJ1-1
D gene: .
V gene: TRBV5-5
clone size: .
CDR3 protein: CASSLRRNTEAFF
CDR3 DNA: TGTGCCAGCAGCTTGCGCAGGAACACTGAAGCTTTCTTT

J gene: TRBJ1-1
D gene: TRBD1
V gene: TRBV9
clone size: .
CDR3 protein: CASSPTGTEAFF
CDR3 DNA: TGTGCCAGCAGCCCGACAGGGACTGAAGCTTTCTTT

J gene: TRBJ2-1
D gene: TRBD2
V gene: TRBV6-1
clone size: .
CDR3 protein: CASSESRGGYNEQFF
CDR3 DNA: TGTGCCAGCAGTGAATCGCGGGGGGGCTACAATGAGCAGTTCTTC

J gene: TRBJ1-4
D gene: .
V gene: TRBV7-2
clone size: .
CDR3 protein: CASSLDKGGEKLFF
CDR3 DNA: TGTGCCAGCAGCCTTGACAAAGGGGGTGAAAAACTGTTTTTT

J gene: TRBJ2-1
D gene: .
V gene: TRBV6-1
clone size: .
CDR3 protein: CASSPQGEGYNEQFF
CDR3 DNA: TGTGCCAGCAGTCCTCAGGGAGAAGGCTACAATGAGCAGTTCTTC

J gene: TRBJ2-3
D gene: .
V gene: TRBV19
clone size: .
CDR3 protein: CASRSDSTDTQYF
CDR3 DNA: TGTGCCAGTAGATCCGACAGTACAGATACGCAGTATTTT

J gene: TRBJ2-5
D gene: .
V gene: TRBV7-2
clone size: .
CDR3 protein: CASSPRRGGETQYF
CDR3 DNA: TGTGCCAGCAGCCCGCGCAGAGGGGGAGAGACCCAGTACTTC

J gene: TRBJ1-2
D gene: .
V gene: TRBV19
clone size: .
CDR3 protein: CASRFGGLNYGYTF
CDR3 DNA: TGTGCCAGTAGGTTCGGGGGGTTAAACTATGGCTACACCTTC

J gene: TRBJ2-5
D gene: TRBD1
V gene: TRBV29-1
clone size: .
CDR3 protein: CSTRDRGKQETQYF
CDR3 DNA: TGCAGCACCCGGGACAGGGGAAAACAAGAGACCCAGTACTTC

J gene: TRBJ1-3
D gene: .
V gene: TRBV9
clone size: .
CDR3 protein: CASSPRGLPGNTIYF
CDR3 DNA: TGTGCCAGCAGCCCTCGGGGGCTCCCTGGAAACACCATATATTTT

J gene: TRBJ2-6
D gene: TRBD2
V gene: TRBV11-2
clone size: .
CDR3 protein: CASSLDLAAFNVLTF
CDR3 DNA: TGTGCCAGCAGCTTAGATCTAGCGGCCTTCAACGTCCTGACTTTC

J gene: TRBJ1-6
D gene: .
V gene: TRBV7-2
clone size: .
CDR3 protein: CASSFDSPLHF
CDR3 DNA: TGTGCCAGCAGCTTCGATTCACCCCTCCACTTT

J gene: TRBJ2-3
D gene: TRBD2
V gene: TRBV9
clone size: .
CDR3 protein: CASSSERGGRSAIDTQYF
CDR3 DNA: TGTGCCAGCAGCTCAGAGCGGGGGGGCCGTAGTGCTATAGATACGCAGTATTTT

J gene: TRBJ1-1
D gene: .
V gene: TRBV10-2
clone size: once
CDR3 protein: CASSDRGITEAFF
CDR3 DNA: TGCGCCAGCAGTGATCGAGGGATCACTGAAGCTTTCTTT

J gene: TRBJ2-1
D gene: TRBD2
V gene: TRBV29-1
clone size: .
CDR3 protein: CSVLVRLAGGGEQFF
CDR3 DNA: TGCAGCGTTCTAGTCAGGCTAGCGGGAGGCGGGGAGCAGTTCTTC

J gene: TRBJ1-1
D gene: .
V gene: TRBV10-3
clone size: .
CDR3 protein: CAISETVNTEAFF
CDR3 DNA: TGTGCCATCAGTGAGACAGTGAACACTGAAGCTTTCTTT

J gene: TRBJ2-1
D gene: TRBD2
V gene: TRBV9
clone size: .
CDR3 protein: CASSVGASGSVNEQFF
CDR3 DNA: TGTGCCAGCAGCGTAGGCGCTAGCGGGAGTGTAAATGAGCAGTTCTTC

J gene: TRBJ2-2
D gene: TRBD2
V gene: TRBV28
clone size: .
CDR3 protein: CASSSSGRARAGELFF
CDR3 DNA: TGTGCCAGCAGTTCTAGCGGGAGGGCCCGGGCCGGGGAGCTGTTTTTT

J gene: TRBJ2-3
D gene: .
V gene: TRBV6-5
clone size: .
CDR3 protein: CASSYSGPDTQYF
CDR3 DNA: TGTGCCAGCAGTTACTCTGGTCCAGATACGCAGTATTTT

J gene: TRBJ2-2
D gene: TRBD2
V gene: TRBV5-1
clone size: .
CDR3 protein: CASSLPLAGPGINTGELFF
CDR3 DNA: TGCGCCAGCAGCTTGCCATTAGCGGGTCCGGGCATCAACACCGGGGAGCTGTTTTTT

J gene: TRBJ1-2
D gene: TRBD1
V gene: TRBV27
clone size: .
CDR3 protein: CASSRNLVTGSVGYTF
CDR3 DNA: TGTGCCAGCAGCCGCAACCTCGTGACAGGGTCTGTCGGCTACACCTTC

J gene: TRBJ2-6
D gene: .
V gene: TRBV5-1
clone size: .
CDR3 protein: CASSSENSGANVLTF
CDR3 DNA: TGCGCCAGCAGCTCGGAGAATTCGGGGGCCAACGTCCTGACTTTC

J gene: TRBJ2-7
D gene: TRBD2
V gene: TRBV5-1
clone size: .
CDR3 protein: CASSWATSGSYEQYF
CDR3 DNA: TGCGCCAGCAGCTGGGCGACTAGCGGGAGCTACGAGCAGTACTTC

J gene: TRBJ2-1
D gene: TRBD1
V gene: TRBV7-9
clone size: .
CDR3 protein: CASITGTGSEIGYNEQFF
CDR3 DNA: TGTGCCAGCATTACCGGGACAGGGTCGGAGATTGGCTACAATGAGCAGTTCTTC

J gene: TRBJ1-1
D gene: TRBD1
V gene: TRBV4-1
clone size: .
CDR3 protein: CASSQGTGSAEAFF
CDR3 DNA: TGCGCCAGCAGCCAAGGGACAGGGAGCGCTGAAGCTTTCTTT

J gene: TRBJ1-2
D gene: TRBD1
V gene: TRBV2
clone size: .
CDR3 protein: CASRDGQGATDGYTF
CDR3 DNA: TGTGCCAGCAGGGACGGACAGGGGGCGACCGATGGCTACACCTTC

J gene: TRBJ1-2
D gene: TRBD1
V gene: TRBV7-9
clone size: .
CDR3 protein: CASSLEMINRGQYGYTF
CDR3 DNA: TGTGCCAGCAGCTTAGAGATGATAAACAGGGGGCAATATGGCTACACCTTC

J gene: TRBJ1-1
D gene: .
V gene: TRBV19
clone size: .
CDR3 protein: CASSPQPGQNTEAFF
CDR3 DNA: TGTGCCAGTAGTCCGCAACCGGGACAGAACACTGAAGCTTTCTTT

J gene: TRBJ2-5
D gene: .
V gene: TRBV27
clone size: .
CDR3 protein: CASTPYIRETQYF
CDR3 DNA: TGTGCCAGCACCCCGTATATAAGAGAGACCCAGTACTTC

J gene: TRBJ2-7
D gene: .
V gene: TRBV2
clone size: once
CDR3 protein: CASRPGAYEQYF
CDR3 DNA: TGTGCCAGCAGACCGGGAGCCTACGAGCAGTACTTC

J gene: TRBJ2-2
D gene: TRBD1
V gene: TRBV6-6
clone size: .
CDR3 protein: CASKGSGGANTGELFF
CDR3 DNA: TGTGCCAGCAAAGGTTCAGGGGGCGCGAACACCGGGGAGCTGTTTTTT

J gene: TRBJ1-1
D gene: .
V gene: TRBV4-2
clone size: .
CDR3 protein: CASSQVRAGRRTLNTEAFF
CDR3 DNA: TGTGCCAGCAGCCAAGTGAGGGCAGGACGAAGAACCCTGAACACTGAAGCTTTCTTT

J gene: TRBJ2-7
D gene: .
V gene: TRBV7-2
clone size: medium-sized
CDR3 protein: CASSLYGTHYEQYF
CDR3 DNA: TGTGCCAGCAGCTTATATGGGACACACTACGAGCAGTACTTC

J gene: TRBJ2-6
D gene: .
V gene: TRBV2
clone size: .
CDR3 protein: CASSETGTGANVLTF
CDR3 DNA: TGTGCCAGCAGTGAAACGGGAACTGGGGCCAACGTCCTGACTTTC

J gene: TRBJ2-5
D gene: .
V gene: TRBV7-8
clone size: .
CDR3 protein: CASSRETQYF
CDR3 DNA: TGTGCCAGTTCCCGGGAGACCCAGTACTTC

J gene: TRBJ2-7
D gene: .
V gene: TRBV5-1
clone size: .
CDR3 protein: CASRRGGSAYEQYF
CDR3 DNA: TGCGCCAGCAGACGAGGCGGAAGTGCTTACGAGCAGTACTTC

J gene: TRBJ1-1
D gene: TRBD1
V gene: TRBV7-3
clone size: .
CDR3 protein: CASSLQDRAGGEAFF
CDR3 DNA: TGTGCCAGCAGCTTACAGGACAGGGCCGGCGGTGAAGCTTTCTTT

J gene: TRBJ2-1
D gene: TRBD2
V gene: TRBV2
clone size: .
CDR3 protein: CASSHPGLAGVNEQFF
CDR3 DNA: TGTGCCAGCAGCCATCCGGGACTAGCGGGAGTCAATGAGCAGTTCTTC

J gene: TRBJ2-3
D gene: .
V gene: TRBV10-1
clone size: .
CDR3 protein: CASSEGWSTDTQYF
CDR3 DNA: TGCGCCAGCAGTGAGGGGTGGAGCACAGATACGCAGTATTTT

J gene: TRBJ2-1
D gene: .
V gene: TRBV27
clone size: .
CDR3 protein: CASSKGTVQYNEQFF
CDR3 DNA: TGTGCCAGCAGTAAAGGGACCGTCCAATACAATGAGCAGTTCTTC

J gene: TRBJ2-1
D gene: TRBD1
V gene: TRBV30
clone size: .
CDR3 protein: CAWSVGFNRGNEQFF
CDR3 DNA: TGTGCCTGGAGTGTAGGTTTTAACAGGGGAAATGAGCAGTTCTTC

J gene: TRBJ2-7
D gene: TRBD2
V gene: TRBV11-3
clone size: .
CDR3 protein: CASSFGLAGRQYF
CDR3 DNA: TGTGCCAGCAGCTTCGGACTAGCGGGGAGGCAGTACTTC